The T cell receptor beta chain under discussion was sequenced for a study of Tregs in tolerant kidney transplant recipients. Data came from immunoSEQ multiplex PCR; TCRdb stores just in-frame clones and leaves some out. This table has tens of thousands of clones, approximately 93% appearing once. This clone was found a few times. Its antigen remains unknown. Related graft donors supplied nonmyeloablative bone marrow transplants, and mixed chimerism was transient. Thawed PBMCs were FACS-sorted into unstimulated CD4+CD25+CD127- regulatory T cells, CD4+CD25- non-regulatory cells, CD4 and CD8 cells. The study, taken as a whole, reports: Expanding Tregs on activated donor B cells appeared to best identify donor-specific TCRbeta clones. Biological reproducibility was not directly addressed in this study. Some patients' samples used different primers over time, so nucleotide sequences weren't comparable.

The starting material was CD4+ T cells from blood (PBMCs), obtained 12 months after the transplant. The source of this sequence is a human patient who received a combined kidney and bone marrow transplant. Some T cells may originate from the graft donor.

CDR3: CASSATGTRSSGNTIYF. CDR3 DNA sequence: TGTGCCAGCAGTGCAACCGGGACACGGAGCTCTGGAAACACCATATATTTT. J is TRBJ1-3 and V is TRBV6-1, with a tentative D call TRBD1 (6 bases). Deletions cut 4 bases from V and 0 bases from J, with 16 bases between. The germline CDR1 and CDR2 sequences are MNHNS and SASEGT. The CDR3 extends over 17 amino acids.